This T cell receptor beta chain comes out of a study of T cell responses to AZD1222 COVID-19 vaccine. Study-wide results and caveats: The donor group comprised mostly white British people and more females; the analysis possibly underestimated clonal diversity. Seropositivity was recorded at baseline in only a handful of AZD1222 recipients.

Sequencing used immunoSEQ multiplex PCR; TCRdb keeps in-frame clones, though not all of them. The repertoire holds about 82,000 clones, with approximately 83% as singletons. With V trimmed by 6 bases and J by 3 bases, 6 bases remained unmatched. The germline gives CDR1 SGHNT, CDR2 YENEEA. This CDR3 has 15 amino acids. This clone was found once. Its matching antigen is unknown. This material consisted of peripheral blood, taken 28 days after the second AZD1222 dose. The rearrangement joins TRBV11-3 to TRBJ2-2; 8 bases align to TRBD1. The clonotype was recovered from an adult who received the AZD1222 COVID-19 vaccine. The CDR3 here is CASRPGGTDTGELFF. CDR3 nucleotide sequence: TGTGCCAGCAGGCCAGGGGGCACGGACACCGGGGAGCTGTTTTTT.